This T cell receptor beta chain appears in the sequencing data of a study of vaccination effects on CD4 cells after COVID-19. Comments on this clone: Its antigen remains unidentified.

Before sequencing, viral peptide pools were used by the ViraFEST assay to expand antigen-specific CD4+ T cells. The culture ran for around nine days before CD4+ T cells were isolated. The participants, recipients of two vaccine doses, got either BNT162b2 or mRNA-1273. Trimming stripped 7 bases from V and 1 base from J, with 16 bases between. There are 15 residues in the CDR3. Germline V gene data show CDR1 as SGHAT and CDR2 as FQNNGV. Profiling relied on immunoSEQ multiplex PCR, and the TCRdb table lists in-frame clones only, not all of them. This sample has approximately 83,000 clones; 77% occur once, and the top ten carry roughly 1.2%.

This clonotype was obtained from a human donor who received a COVID-19 vaccine. This sample comprised CD4+ T cells from PBMCs cultured with HCoV-OC43 spike peptides, obtained after COVID-19 vaccination. As to subset: HCoV-OC43 spike overlapping peptide pool stimulation. The rearrangement links TRBV11-2 to TRBJ2-5, with unresolved D. Here the CDR3 DNA reads TGTGCCAGCACCCTGACCCCGGCCGTCCAAGAGACCCAGTACTTC. This sequence encodes CASTLTPAVQETQYF.